The 13 T cell receptor beta chains reported below all come from one sample, sequenced in a study of T cells expressing NK-cell markers (dated by TCRdb to 2018 to 2021). Library prep was done by 5' RACE. Sequencing instrument: Illumina HiSeq 2000. After reprocessing by TCRdb, each CDR3 protein sequence is one entry, and no DNA is given. The table held for this sample gives about 380,000 distinct CDR3 sequences. Jointly, the top ten make up 5.2% of the sample. The sequenced sample was blood T cells: a sorted CD56 or NKG2C T cell subset, CD4+ or CD8+ T cells, or bulk PBMC T cells (not recorded which). These receptors were collected from a man aged 18 to 69 in good health.

The chain recombines TRBV2 with TRBJ2-1; the D gene TCRdb calls, TRBD1, cannot be checked with no DNA. CDR3 length: 13 amino acids. The germline V gene has CDR1 SNHLY and CDR2 FYNNEI. The chain's CDR3 is CASRPGRNNEQFF.

V gene TRBV25-1 combines with J gene TRBJ2-3; TCRdb outputs TRBD1, but without DNA this stays unchecked. The germline CDR1 and CDR2 sequences are MGHDK and SYGVNS. CDR3 length: 13 amino acids. The chain's CDR3 is CASSEAGADTQYF.

The chain joins TRBV12-3 or TRBV12-4 to TRBJ2-7; TCRdb outputs TRBD1, but without DNA this stays unchecked. The CDR3 is 15 residues long. Here the CDR3 reads CASSDTGTGAYEQYF.

This chain connects TRBV25-1 to TRBJ2-2. Germline CDR1 and CDR2: MGHDK and SYGVNS. This CDR3 region has 14 residues. CDR3 loop: CASKRTDNTGELFF.

The V gene is TRBV28, the J gene TRBJ2-1; TCRdb outputs TRBD1, but without DNA this stays unchecked. CDR3 length equals 15 residues. The germline gives CDR1 MDHEN, CDR2 SYDVKM. The CDR3 loop reads CASIGAARSYNEQFF.

V usage is TRBV6-5 and J usage is TRBJ2-7. From germline, CDR1 is MNHEY and CDR2 SVGAGI. CDR3 length: 15 amino acids. CDR3 residues: CASSYKTGLRYEQYF.

The chain employs TRBV6-1 and TRBJ1-2; as DNA is missing, the TRBD1 call by TCRdb cannot be tested. CDR1 and CDR2 from the germline V gene are MNHNS and SASEGT. The CDR3 spans 16 residues. The CDR3 sequence is CASSPLGQGKNYGYTF.

This chain connects TRBV5-4 to TRBJ2-2; TCRdb picks TRBD2, but there is no DNA to check that call. Germline V CDR1 and CDR2: SGHNT, YYREEE (reference sequence). The CDR3 length is 14 residues. The chain's CDR3 is CASSTWEGTGELFF.

V gene TRBV18 combines with J gene TRBJ2-1; the TCRdb call, TRBD1, lacks DNA for checking. Germline V lookup: CDR1 KGHSH, CDR2 LQKENI. This CDR3 comprises 15 residues. The CDR3 is CASSPRTGTYNEQFF.

The chain couples TRBV20-1 to TRBJ2-5; absent DNA, TCRdb's TRBD2 call cannot be checked. Germline CDR1 and CDR2: DFQATT and SNEGSKA (reference sequence). The CDR3 consists of 14 residues. CDR3: CSAATDSRIETQYF.

V is TRBV6-1 and J is TRBJ2-3; absent DNA, TCRdb's TRBD1 call cannot be checked. Germline V gene data show CDR1 as MNHNS and CDR2 as SASEGT. The CDR3 is made up of 16 amino acids. This CDR3 is CASSGQVGAGTDTQYF.

V gene TRBV11-2 combines with J gene TRBJ2-5; the D call from TCRdb, TRBD1, cannot be confirmed without DNA. Germline CDR1 and CDR2: SGHAT and FQNNGV. CDR3 length: 18 amino acids. The CDR3 protein is CASSLERMRPGNQETQYF.

The chain uses TRBV11-2 and TRBJ1-1; TCRdb's D call, TRBD1, is unchecked because there is no DNA. This CDR3 has 15 amino acids. In germline, CDR1 is SGHAT, CDR2 FQNNGV. The CDR3 region is CASSQGQEGLAEAFF.